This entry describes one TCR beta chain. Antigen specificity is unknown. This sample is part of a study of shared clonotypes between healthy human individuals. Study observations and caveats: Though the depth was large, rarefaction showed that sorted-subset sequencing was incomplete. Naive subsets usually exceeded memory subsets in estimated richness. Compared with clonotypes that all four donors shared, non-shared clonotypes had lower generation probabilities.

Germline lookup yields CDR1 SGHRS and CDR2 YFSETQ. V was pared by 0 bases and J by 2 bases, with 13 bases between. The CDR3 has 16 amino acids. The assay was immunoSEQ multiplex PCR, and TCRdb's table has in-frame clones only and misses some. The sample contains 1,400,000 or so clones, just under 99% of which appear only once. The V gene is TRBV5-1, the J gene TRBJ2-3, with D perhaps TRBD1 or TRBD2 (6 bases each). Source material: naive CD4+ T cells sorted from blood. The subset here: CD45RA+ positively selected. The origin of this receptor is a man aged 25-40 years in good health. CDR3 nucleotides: TGCGCCAGCAGCTTGGGTATCGGGGGCTACACAGATACGCAGTATTTT. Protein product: CASSLGIGGYTDTQYF.